This T cell receptor beta chain appears in the sequencing data of a study of T-cell reconstitution after alpha-beta-depleted transplantation in children. With V trimmed by 5 bases and J by 0 bases, 5 bases remained unmatched. This CDR3 has 15 amino acids. The germline gives CDR1 SGHTA, CDR2 FQGNSA. Unique molecular identifiers were incorporated during preparation of the TCRbeta library. Each CDR3 protein gets one entry after TCRdb re-called the PCR reads with MiXCR. The sample consists of hundreds of thousands of distinct CDR3 sequences, about 15% of them appearing once. This clonotype has at least ten counts.

The sample consisted of PBMCs from the stem cell graft donor, taken from the stem cell graft. The TCR originated in a human donor who donated a stem cell graft to a child with acute myeloid leukemia. The chain has TRBV7-2 and TRBJ1-1; the match to TRBD1 covers 8 bases. For the CDR3, the DNA is TGTGCCAGCAGCAAGACAGGGGCGATGAACACTGAAGCTTTCTTT. Protein: CASSKTGAMNTEAFF.